This TCR beta chain stems from a study of T cell clones after liver transplantation. The overall study: A pre-transplant mixed lymphocyte reaction with TCRbeta sequencing defined graft-donor-reactive clones followed in post-transplant blood. Apart from a few HCV-positive recipients, transplants were for non-autoimmune, non-viral reasons. Standard immunosuppression, with no induction, continued until 12-24 months after transplant.

Turning to this clone: Additional DNA sequences in this sample encode the identical CDR3.

TCRdb keeps only in-frame clones here, not all; method: immunoSEQ multiplex PCR. The data show around 80,000 clones, about 82% seen once. Thawed unstimulated PBMCs were FACS-sorted by CD3, CD4 and CD8 into two populations. Sequenced here: CD4+ T cells from blood, sampled just over 45 months after liver transplant. The clonotype originates from a human patient who received a liver transplant. The graft donor may be the source of some T cells.

CDR3 sequence: CASSLAGYYGYTF. CDR3 nucleotides: TGCGCCAGCAGCTTGGCAGGTTACTATGGCTACACCTTC. The V and J genes are TRBV5-1 and TRBJ1-2; D is ambiguous. V was shortened by 0 bases and J by 3 bases, with 6 bases between the two germline ends. Germline V gene lookup returns CDR1 SGHRS and CDR2 YFSETQ. CDR3 size: 13 residues. Full variable domain (remainder filled in from reference TRBV5-1 and TRBJ1-2): KAGVTQTPRYLIKTRGQQVTLSCSPISGHRSVSWYQQTPGQGLQFLFEYFSETQRNKGNFPGRFSGRQFSNSRSEMNVSTLELGDSALYLCASSLAGYYGYTFGSGTRLTVV.